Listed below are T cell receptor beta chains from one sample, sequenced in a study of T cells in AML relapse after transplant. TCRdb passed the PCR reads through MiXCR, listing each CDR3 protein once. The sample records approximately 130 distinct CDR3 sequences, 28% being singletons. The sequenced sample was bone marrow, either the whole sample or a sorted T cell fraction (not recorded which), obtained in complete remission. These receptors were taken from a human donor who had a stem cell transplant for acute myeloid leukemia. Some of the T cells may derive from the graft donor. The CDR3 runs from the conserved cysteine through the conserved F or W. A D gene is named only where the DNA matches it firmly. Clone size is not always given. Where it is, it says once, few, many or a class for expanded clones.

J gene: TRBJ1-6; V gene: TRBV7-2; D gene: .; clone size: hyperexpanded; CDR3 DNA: TGTGCCAGCAGCGGAGGCCCCTATAATTCACCCCTCCACTTT; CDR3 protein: CASSGGPYNSPLHF
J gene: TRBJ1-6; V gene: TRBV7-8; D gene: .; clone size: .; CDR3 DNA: TGTGCCAGCTCTCCCCCCGGGACACCCCTCCACTTT; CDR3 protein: CASSPPGTPLHF
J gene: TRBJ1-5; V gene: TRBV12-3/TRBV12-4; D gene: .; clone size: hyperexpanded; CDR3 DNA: .; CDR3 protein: CASSFGSGGSQPQHF
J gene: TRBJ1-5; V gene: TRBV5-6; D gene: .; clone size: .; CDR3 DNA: TGTGCCAGCAGCTGGGGGACTCATGATGCACTGTGTAGCAATCAGCCCCAGCATTTT; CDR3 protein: CASSWGTHDALCSNQPQHF
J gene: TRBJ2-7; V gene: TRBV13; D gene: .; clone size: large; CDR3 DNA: TGTGCCAGCAGCCCCCGGGGCAGATACGAGCAGTACTTC; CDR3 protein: CASSPRGRYEQYF
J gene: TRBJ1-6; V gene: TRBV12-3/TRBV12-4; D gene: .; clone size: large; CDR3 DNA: TGTGCCAGCAAAAATTCACCCAACGGGCCAAATTCACCCCTCCACTTT; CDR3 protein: CASKNSPNGPNSPLHF
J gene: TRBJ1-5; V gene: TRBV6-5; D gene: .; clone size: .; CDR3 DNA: TGTGCCAGCAGCCAGGGGCTTGGGGAGCCCCAGCATTTT; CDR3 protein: CASSQGLGEPQHF
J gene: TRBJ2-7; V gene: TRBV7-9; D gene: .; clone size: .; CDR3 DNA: TGTGCCACGGCCTGGCGCGGGGGCTTCGGGGAGCTGTACTTC; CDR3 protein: CATAWRGGFGELYF
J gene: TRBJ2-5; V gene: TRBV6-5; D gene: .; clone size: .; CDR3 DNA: TGTGCCAGCAGCCAGGGGCTCGGGGGCCGTGACCAAGAGACCCAGTACTTC; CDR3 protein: CASSQGLGGRDQETQYF
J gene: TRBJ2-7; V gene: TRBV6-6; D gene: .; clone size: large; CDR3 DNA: TGTGCCAGCTCGGGGGATTTAAGGTCCGAGCAGTACTTC; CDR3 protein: CASSGDLRSEQYF
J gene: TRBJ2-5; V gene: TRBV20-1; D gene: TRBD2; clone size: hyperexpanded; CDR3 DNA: TGCAGTGCCACGGCTAGCGGGGGACCCGGAGACCAGTACTTC; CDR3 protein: CSATASGGPGDQYF
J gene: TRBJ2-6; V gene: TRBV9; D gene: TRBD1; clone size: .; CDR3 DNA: TGTGCCAGCAGCGTAGTGGCAGGGGGCTCTGGGGCCAACGTCCTGACTTTC; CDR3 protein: CASSVVAGGSGANVLTF